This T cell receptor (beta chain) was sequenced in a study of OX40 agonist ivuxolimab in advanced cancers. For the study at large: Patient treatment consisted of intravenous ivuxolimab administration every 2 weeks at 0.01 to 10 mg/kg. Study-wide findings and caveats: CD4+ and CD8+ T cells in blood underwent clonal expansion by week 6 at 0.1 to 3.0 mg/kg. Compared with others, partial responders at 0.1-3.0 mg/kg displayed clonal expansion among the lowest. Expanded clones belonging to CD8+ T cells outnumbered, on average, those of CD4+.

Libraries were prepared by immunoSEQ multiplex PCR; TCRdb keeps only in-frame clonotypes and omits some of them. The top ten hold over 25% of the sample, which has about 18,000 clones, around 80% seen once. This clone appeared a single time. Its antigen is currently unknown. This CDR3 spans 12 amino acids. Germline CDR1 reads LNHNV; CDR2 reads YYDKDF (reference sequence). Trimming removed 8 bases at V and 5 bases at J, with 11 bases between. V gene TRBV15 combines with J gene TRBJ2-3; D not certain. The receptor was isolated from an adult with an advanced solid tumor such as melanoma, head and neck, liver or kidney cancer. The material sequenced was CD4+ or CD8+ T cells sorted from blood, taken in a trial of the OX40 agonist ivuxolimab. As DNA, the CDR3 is TGTGCCACCCGCCCGCATGGAGATACGCAGTATTTT. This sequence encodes CATRPHGDTQYF.